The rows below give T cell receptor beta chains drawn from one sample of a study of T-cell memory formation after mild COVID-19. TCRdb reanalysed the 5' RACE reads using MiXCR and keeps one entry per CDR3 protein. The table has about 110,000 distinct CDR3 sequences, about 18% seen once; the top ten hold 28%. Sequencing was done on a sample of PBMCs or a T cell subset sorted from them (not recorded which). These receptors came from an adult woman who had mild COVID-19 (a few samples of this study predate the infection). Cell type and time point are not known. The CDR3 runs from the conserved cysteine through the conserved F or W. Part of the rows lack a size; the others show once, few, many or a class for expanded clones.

CDR3aa: CASSPATVPYGYTF; v_gene: TRBV14; len: 14; j_gene: TRBJ1-2; abundance: -
CDR3aa: CASSLLGGVLHEQFF; v_gene: TRBV7-3; len: 15; j_gene: TRBJ2-1; abundance: -
CDR3aa: CASSLGGGGYTF; v_gene: TRBV7-6; len: 12; j_gene: TRBJ1-2; abundance: -
CDR3aa: CASSYSGLHYEQYF; v_gene: TRBV6-5; len: 14; j_gene: TRBJ2-7; abundance: many
CDR3aa: CASSLGPGFYNEQFF; v_gene: TRBV11-2; len: 15; j_gene: TRBJ2-1; abundance: few
CDR3aa: CSVVSRPDEKLFF; v_gene: TRBV29-1; len: 13; j_gene: TRBJ1-4; abundance: -
CDR3aa: CASRLDRGSGNTIYF; v_gene: TRBV12-3/TRBV12-4; len: 15; j_gene: TRBJ1-3; abundance: few
CDR3aa: CASSLSGGHSYEQYF; v_gene: TRBV7-2; len: 15; j_gene: TRBJ2-7; abundance: -
CDR3aa: CASGLQGTEQFF; v_gene: TRBV27; len: 12; j_gene: TRBJ2-1; abundance: few
CDR3aa: CASSLDRGSAEAFF; v_gene: TRBV7-9; len: 14; j_gene: TRBJ1-1; abundance: -
CDR3aa: CSARIGGADFYNEQFF; v_gene: TRBV20-1; len: 16; j_gene: TRBJ2-1; abundance: -
CDR3aa: CATSSRDRIDEQYF; v_gene: TRBV24-1; len: 14; j_gene: TRBJ2-7; abundance: -
CDR3aa: CASSMGTSGQETQYF; v_gene: TRBV19; len: 15; j_gene: TRBJ2-5; abundance: -
CDR3aa: CASRPGQESSYEQYF; v_gene: TRBV6-5; len: 15; j_gene: TRBJ2-7; abundance: -
CDR3aa: CASSWGQLNTEAFF; v_gene: TRBV11-2; len: 14; j_gene: TRBJ1-1; abundance: many
CDR3aa: CASSRDGPNQPQHF; v_gene: TRBV11-2; len: 14; j_gene: TRBJ1-5; abundance: -
CDR3aa: CASSNVVALAEETQYF; v_gene: TRBV10-2; len: 16; j_gene: TRBJ2-5; abundance: many
CDR3aa: CATSDSGTSGPSTDTQYF; v_gene: TRBV24-1; len: 18; j_gene: TRBJ2-3; abundance: -
CDR3aa: CASSHNDGEQYF; v_gene: TRBV7-2; len: 12; j_gene: TRBJ2-7; abundance: -
CDR3aa: CASSAGTAANSYEQYF; v_gene: TRBV2; len: 16; j_gene: TRBJ2-7; abundance: -
CDR3aa: CATSDRTALNEQFF; v_gene: TRBV24-1; len: 14; j_gene: TRBJ2-1; abundance: few
CDR3aa: CASSLGVSGNNEQFF; v_gene: TRBV7-9; len: 15; j_gene: TRBJ2-1; abundance: -
CDR3aa: CASSLIPTWDIQYF; v_gene: TRBV7-8; len: 14; j_gene: TRBJ2-4; abundance: few
CDR3aa: CASSLGQVDSYNEQFF; v_gene: TRBV7-9; len: 16; j_gene: TRBJ2-1; abundance: -
CDR3aa: CASTVGLQETQYF; v_gene: TRBV6-5; len: 13; j_gene: TRBJ2-5; abundance: few
CDR3aa: CASSLAQGSGANVLTF; v_gene: TRBV7-9; len: 16; j_gene: TRBJ2-6; abundance: few
CDR3aa: CSARGPLVAGTIYEQYF; v_gene: TRBV20-1; len: 17; j_gene: TRBJ2-7; abundance: -
CDR3aa: CASSYSTSGTSYEQYF; v_gene: TRBV6-5; len: 16; j_gene: TRBJ2-7; abundance: few
CDR3aa: CSARGRDRYEQYF; v_gene: TRBV20-1; len: 13; j_gene: TRBJ2-7; abundance: -
CDR3aa: CASRLTSGDPLHNEQFF; v_gene: TRBV6-6; len: 17; j_gene: TRBJ2-1; abundance: few
CDR3aa: CASSLLAEGQGTQYF; v_gene: TRBV11-2; len: 15; j_gene: TRBJ2-3; abundance: -
CDR3aa: CARGPTHSYEQYF; v_gene: TRBV2; len: 13; j_gene: TRBJ2-7; abundance: -
CDR3aa: CASILPLSGNTIYF; v_gene: TRBV27; len: 14; j_gene: TRBJ1-3; abundance: -
CDR3aa: CASSISRLAGPTDTQYF; v_gene: TRBV19; len: 17; j_gene: TRBJ2-3; abundance: -
CDR3aa: CASSLGDRRNQPQHF; v_gene: TRBV7-8; len: 15; j_gene: TRBJ1-5; abundance: few
CDR3aa: CASSFDRGRTYEQYF; v_gene: TRBV7-9; len: 15; j_gene: TRBJ2-7; abundance: -
CDR3aa: CASSQGTGGSEAFF; v_gene: TRBV4-2; len: 14; j_gene: TRBJ1-1; abundance: -
CDR3aa: CASSRVGGNTIYF; v_gene: TRBV4-1; len: 13; j_gene: TRBJ1-3; abundance: few
CDR3aa: CASSPWDSYSQETQYF; v_gene: TRBV7-9; len: 16; j_gene: TRBJ2-5; abundance: many